These 10 T cell receptor beta chains share one sample of origin, sequenced in a study of T cells expressing NK-cell markers. TCRdb reanalyzed the 5' RACE reads and collapses them to one entry per CDR3 protein, without DNA. The sample holds a few hundred thousand distinct CDR3 sequences. Material for sequencing was blood T cells: a sorted CD56 or NKG2C T cell subset, CD4+ or CD8+ T cells, or bulk PBMC T cells (not recorded which). All receptors derive from a man aged 18-70 years in good health.

The rearrangement uses TRBV18 and TRBJ2-7; TCRdb outputs TRBD1, but without DNA this stays unchecked. This CDR3 is built from 15 residues. Germline V gene data show CDR1 as KGHSH and CDR2 as LQKENI. Here the CDR3 reads CASSPIPRAGYEQYF.

The J gene is TRBJ2-7, the V gene TRBV21-1; TCRdb's D call, TRBD2, is unchecked because there is no DNA. TRBV21-1 corresponds to a pseudogene. This CDR3 is built from 14 residues. The CDR3 sequence is CARNSRTALYEQYF.

V and J are TRBV9 and TRBJ1-1. The CDR3 runs 13 residues. The V gene's germline CDR1 is SGDLS and CDR2 YYNGEE. The CDR3 spells CASSVNPQTEAFF.

The rearrangement links TRBV25-1 to TRBJ2-5; TCRdb designates TRBD1, a call that cannot be tested without DNA. The CDR3 contains 12 residues. CDR1 is MGHDK, CDR2 SYGVNS, per germline. The CDR3: CASHRGQETQYF.

This sequence joins TRBV4-2 and TRBJ2-1. From germline, CDR1 is LGHNA and CDR2 YNFKEQ. This CDR3 contains 11 residues. The CDR3 is CASSLNSEQFF.

The V call is TRBV12-3 or TRBV12-4, the J call TRBJ1-6; TCRdb selects TRBD1, and the lack of DNA leaves this call unchecked. This CDR3 comprises 16 residues. The CDR3 loop reads CASSFARDRGNSPLHF.

The rearrangement links TRBV19 to TRBJ2-7; the D gene TCRdb calls, TRBD1, cannot be checked with no DNA. Per the germline V gene, CDR1 is LNHDA and CDR2 is SQIVND (reference sequence). This CDR3 region has 15 residues. The CDR3 loop is CASSDTGGPADEQYF. Complete variable domain (other parts from reference TRBV19 and TRBJ2-7): DGGITQSPKYLFRKEGQNVTLSCEQNLNHDAMYWYRQDPGQGLRLIYYSQIVNDFQKGDIAEGYSVSREKKESFPLTVTSAQKNPTAFYLCASSDTGGPADEQYFGPGTRLTVT.

CDR3: CATSTRDRGSYEQYF. The chain recombines TRBV15 with TRBJ2-7; the D call of TRBD1 rests on TCRdb alone, since no DNA is present to check it. The CDR3 contains 15 residues. Germline CDR1 reads LNHNV; CDR2 reads YYDKDF (reference sequence).

The chain is built from TRBV21-1 and TRBJ2-5; TCRdb gives TRBD2 as the D gene, but with no DNA this cannot be confirmed. TRBV21-1 is labeled a pseudogene. This CDR3 has 16 residues. The CDR3 is CASSTRTSGDYETQYF.

The genes are TRBV5-1 and TRBJ1-2; TCRdb calls TRBD1, which cannot be checked without DNA. The CDR3 consists of 14 residues. Per germline, CDR1 SGHRS and CDR2 YFSETQ. CDR3 in amino acids: CASSPTDGFGGYTF. Full variable domain (rest looked up from reference TRBV5-1 and TRBJ1-2): KAGVTQTPRYLIKTRGQQVTLSCSPISGHRSVSWYQQTPGQGLQFLFEYFSETQRNKGNFPGRFSGRQFSNSRSEMNVSTLELGDSALYLCASSPTDGFGGYTFGSGTRLTVV.